The T cell receptor (beta chain) under discussion was sequenced for a study of sequential checkpoint blockade in melanoma. Specified treatment: randomized to nivolumab then ipilimumab (arm A) or the reverse (arm B). This clone was seen a few times. The antigen remains undetermined. Some clones are missing from TCRdb's copy, which holds only in-frame ones; the method was immunoSEQ multiplex PCR. The table records some 7,000 clones, 23% of them present only once. Study-wide findings and caveats: T-cell fraction and clonality followed PD-L1 and CD8+ counts, not mutational load.

CDR1 is GTSNPN and CDR2 is SVGIG in the germline V gene (reference sequence). V dropped 7 bases and J dropped 13 bases, with 14 bases sitting between them. The CDR3 extends over 11 amino acids. Specimen: tumor tissue (inferred from file names), collected from a patient given nivolumab and ipilimumab in sequence. This clonotype was sampled from a human donor with melanoma. The V gene is TRBV30, the J gene TRBJ2-6; no reliable D call. CDR3 nucleotides: TGTGCCTTCGACTTGCTCAGGGTCCTGACTTTC. Protein: CAFDLLRVLTF.